These 5 T cell receptor beta chains share one sample of origin, sequenced in a study of blood T cell repertoires in COVID-19. TCRdb's copy holds only in-frame clones and misses some; the assay was immunoSEQ multiplex PCR. This sample has some 240,000 clones, with about four fifths found just once. The specimen sequenced was peripheral blood. These TCRs come from a woman aged 80 or over with acute or convalescent COVID-19.

The table lists this clone with a count of one. The chain joins TRBV18 to TRBJ1-3, with 7 bases aligning to TRBD1. The junction had 5 bases not matched to a gene; V was cut back by 3 bases and J by 6 bases. The CDR3 consists of 14 residues. Looked up from germline, CDR1 is KGHSH and CDR2 is LQKENI. CDR3 amino acids: CASSPRQGENTIYF. CDR3 nucleotide sequence: TGTGCCAGCTCACCTCGACAGGGAGAAAACACCATATATTTT.

The CDR3: CASSNRDRGSPLHF. The CDR3 nucleotides are TGCGCCAGCAGTAACCGGGACAGGGGTTCACCCCTCCACTTT. The chain links TRBV5-1 to TRBJ1-6; the match to TRBD1 covers 10 bases. This CDR3 has 14 residues. Germline V lookup: CDR1 SGHRS, CDR2 YFSETQ. The V gene end was trimmed by 5 bases and the J gene end by 9 bases; junction bases not matched to a gene: 5.

The CDR3: CASSSRLAGAGETQYF. The CDR3 DNA is TGTGCCAGCAGTTCCCGACTAGCGGGGGCGGGGGAGACCCAGTACTTC. The V gene is TRBV6-6, the J gene TRBJ2-5; TRBD2 matches 12 bases. V was clipped by 4 bases and J by 5 bases; unmatched bases: 8. Germline CDR1 MNHNY, CDR2 SVGAGI (reference sequence). The length of the CDR3 is 16 residues.

This clone was counted between two and nine times. Other nucleotide sequences in the sample specify the same CDR3. The rearrangement links TRBV5-4 to TRBJ2-7; D is undetermined. Deletions cut 1 base from V and 6 bases from J, with 5 bases between. In germline, CDR1 is SGHNT, CDR2 YYREEE (reference sequence). The CDR3 is 11 residues long. The CDR3 coding sequence is TGTGCCAGCAGCTTGTCTTCCGAGCAGTACTTC. Protein product: CASSLSSEQYF.

About this clone: The junction differs from germline at one of its ends, possibly a read error. The chain has TRBV7-7 and TRBJ2-3; D is unresolved. Germline V gene data show CDR1 as SSHAT and CDR2 as FNYEAQ (reference sequence). This CDR3 is 13 amino acids long. CDR3 nucleotide sequence: TGTGCTAGCAGCTTAACCTACACAGATACGCAGTATTTT. It yields the protein CASSLTYTDTQYF. The complete variable domain, with remaining parts taken from reference TRBV7-7 and TRBJ2-3, reads GAGVSQSPRYKVTKRGQDVTLRCDPISSHATLYWYQQALGQGPEFLTYFNYEAQPDKSGLPSDRFSAERPEGSISTLTIQRTEQRDSAMYRCASSLTYTDTQYFGPGTRLTVL.